This entry lists 21 T cell receptor beta chains sequenced from one sample in a study of T cells in women clearing cervical HPV infection. Assay: immunoSEQ multiplex PCR; the TCRdb copy retains only in-frame clones and omits some. This sample's table reports 25,000 to 35,000 clones. Source material: blood buffy coat. Every receptor here comes from a woman between 18 and 70 years old with a cervical HPV16 infection that either progressed to CIN3+ or cleared (not recorded which).

With regard to this clone: The read is 3 residues too short to cover the CDR3 end, so that end is filled in from the germline J gene. The chain uses TRBV11-2 and TRBJ2-1; TRBD1 aligns across 9 bases. The germline V gene has CDR1 SGHAT and CDR2 FQNNGV. V was clipped by 5 bases and J by 4 bases; unmatched bases: 6. The CDR3 has 15 amino acids. CDR3 DNA, as far as it was read: TGTGCCAGCAGCCCGAGGGACAGGGTATACAATGAG. Translation: CASSPRDRVYNE. The whole CDR3 is CASSPRDRVYNEQFF.

Concerning this clone itself: Read sequence stops 3 residues before the CDR3 end, and the germline J gene provides the missing end. The chain couples TRBV5-1 to TRBJ2-1; TRBD2 agrees at 12 bases. The CDR3 length is 18 residues. Trimming at V came to 4 bases and at J to 6 bases, leaving 14 bases not matched to a gene. Germline V gene lookup returns CDR1 SGHRS and CDR2 YFSETQ. CDR3 DNA (partial): TGCGCCAGCAGCCTTCGGACTAGCGGGGTCTCCCTCCCCAATGAG. Amino acid sequence: CASSLRTSGVSLPNE. The entire CDR3 protein reads CASSLRTSGVSLPNEQFF.

In regard to this clone: The read ends 3 residues early relative to the CDR3; the germline J gene fills the gap. V and J are TRBV28 and TRBJ2-3; D uncertain. V was pared by 3 bases and J by 0 bases, with 10 bases between. In germline, CDR1 is MDHEN, CDR2 SYDVKM. There are 15 residues in the CDR3. Partial CDR3 DNA: TGTGCCAGCAGTTTTAGTGCGTACAGCACAGATACG. Translating gives CASSFSAYSTDT. In full, the CDR3 reads CASSFSAYSTDTQYF.

As regards this clone: Sequencing ends 3 residues short of the CDR3 end; the germline J gene provides the rest. Other DNA variants within this sample encode the same CDR3. The J gene is TRBJ1-1, the V gene TRBV2; possibly TRBD1 for D (5 bases). The germline CDR1 and CDR2 sequences are SNHLY and FYNNEI. The CDR3 contains 18 residues. This CDR3 is CASSEMQGLAGGLETAFF. The sequenced part of the CDR3 DNA is TGTGCCAGCAGTGAAATGCAGGGACTAGCGGGAGGGTTGGAGACA.

As concerns this clone: The DNA ends 3 residues before the CDR3 does, and the rest of the CDR3 is filled in from the germline J gene. The rearrangement joins TRBV7-2 to TRBJ2-2; D is undetermined. CDR1 and CDR2 (germline): SGHTA, FQGNSA. V lost 0 bases and J 1 base, leaving 6 bases between the germline ends. CDR3 length equals 15 residues. The sequenced CDR3 bases are TGTGCCAGCAGCTTAGCGGCTGGGAACACCGGGGAG. As protein: CASSLAAGNTGE. The whole CDR3 protein reads CASSLAAGNTGELFF.

CDR3 loop: CASSPARGEGNTIYF. CDR3 DNA (partial): TGTGCCAGCAGCCCCGCCCGGGGGGAAGGAAACACC. This chain connects TRBV9 to TRBJ1-3; tentatively, D is TRBD1 (5 bases). The read gets to within 3 residues of the CDR3 end, and the germline J gene fills in the rest. Between the trimmed V and J ends, which lost 4 bases and 4 bases, there was a span of 15 bases. The CDR3 runs to 15 residues. The V gene's germline CDR1 is SGDLS and CDR2 YYNGEE.

The CDR3 loop reads CASNPWGQGTHQPQHF. CDR3 DNA (partial): TGTGCCAGCAACCCTTGGGGACAGGGGACCCATCAGCCC. The gene calls are TRBV2 and TRBJ1-5; 10 nucleotides agree with TRBD1. The CDR3 end is not reached by the read, which stops 3 residues before it; the germline J gene fills it in. The CDR3 sequence is 16 residues long. Losses at the gene ends were 7 bases for V and 5 bases for J; bases not matched to a gene: 11. CDR1 and CDR2 (germline): SNHLY, FYNNEI.

With respect to this clone: The read stops 3 residues short of the end of the CDR3; the missing end is completed from the germline J gene. The chain uses TRBV9 and TRBJ2-7; 7 bases are a match to TRBD2. The CDR3 is 15 amino acids. Germline CDR1 and CDR2: SGDLS and YYNGEE. V was clipped by 3 bases and J by 0 bases; unmatched bases: 6. This CDR3 reads CASSATSAASYEQYF. The CDR3 bases that were read are TGTGCCAGCAGCGCCACTAGCGCGGCCTCCTACGAG.

For this clone: The read is 3 residues too short to cover the CDR3 end, so that end is filled in from the germline J gene. The V gene is TRBV5-6, the J gene TRBJ2-2; 10 bases fit TRBD1. Germline CDR1 SGHDT, CDR2 YYEEEE. The CDR3 runs 15 residues. CDR3 bases read: TGTGCCAGCAGCTATGGGACAGGGGTTGTGGAAAAG. Its translation is CASSYGTGVVEK. The whole CDR3 protein is CASSYGTGVVEKLFF.

On this clone itself: The read is 3 residues too short to cover the CDR3 end, so that end is filled in from the germline J gene. The J gene is TRBJ1-1, the V gene TRBV30, with a tentative D call TRBD1 (6 bases). The CDR3 has 12 residues. Germline V gene sequence: CDR1 GTSNPN, CDR2 SVGIG (reference sequence). V lost 2 bases to trimming and J lost 4 bases, with 8 bases between them. CDR3 bases read: TGTGCCTGGAGTTTAGGGGGCACTGAA. Its protein product is CAWSLGGTE. The entire CDR3 is CAWSLGGTEAFF.

A note on this clone: The read ends 3 residues shy of where the CDR3 ends; the end is completed using the germline J gene. This sequence joins TRBV9 and TRBJ2-5, with D possibly TRBD2 on 6 matching bases. The CDR3 loop spans 15 amino acids. The germline V gene encodes CDR1 SGDLS and CDR2 YYNGEE. V lost 4 bases and J lost 5, with 18 bases in between. Partial CDR3 DNA: TGTGCCAGCAGCTCCGATACTAGCCTCGGGGAGACC. It specifies CASSSDTSLGET. The whole CDR3 protein is CASSSDTSLGETQYF.

A remark on this clone: The sequence runs out 3 residues before the end of the CDR3; the remainder is reconstructed from the germline J gene. The chain recombines TRBV7-2 with TRBJ2-3; 11 bases are shared with TRBD2. This CDR3 has 15 amino acids. Trimming cost V 5 bases and J 4 bases; bases outside gene matches: 5. CDR1 is SGHTA, CDR2 FQGNSA, per germline. CDR3 region: CASSPLAGAADTQYF. Partial CDR3 DNA: TGTGCCAGCAGCCCACTAGCGGGAGCTGCAGATACG.

CDR3 DNA (partial): TGTGCCAGCCCGGACAGGGTCATGGGAGGC. Translating gives CASPDRVMGG. The entire CDR3 protein is CASPDRVMGGYTF. The V gene is TRBV2, the J gene TRBJ1-2, with 8 bases that match TRBD1. Coverage ceases 3 residues before the CDR3 finishes, and the germline J gene fills in the end. The CDR3 runs to 13 residues. Germline V gene data show CDR1 as SNHLY and CDR2 as FYNNEI.

About this clone: The CDR3 goes on 3 residues after the read ends, and that part is filled in from the germline J gene. The chain couples TRBV28 to TRBJ1-1; D might be TRBD1 (5 bases). The CDR3 contains 15 residues. The germline V and J ends were trimmed by 5 bases and 1 base, with 14 bases remaining between them. Germline V gene data show CDR1 as MDHEN and CDR2 as SYDVKM. The chain's CDR3 is CASSALGDSNTEAFF. CDR3 DNA (partial): TGTGCCAGCAGTGCTCTCGGGGACTCGAACACTGAA.

Turning to this clone: With the read ending 3 residues before the CDR3 end, the germline J gene is used to fill in that end. The rearrangement joins TRBV2 to TRBJ1-5; D unclear. With 4 bases removed from V and 4 bases from J, the gap between germline ends came to 8 bases. The CDR3 is 13 amino acids. Germline CDR1 and CDR2: SNHLY and FYNNEI. CDR3 DNA (partial): TGTGCCAGCAGTGTCCGTACTAATCAGCCC. It codes for CASSVRTNQP. The entire CDR3 reads CASSVRTNQPQHF.

As concerns this clone: The CDR3 end is not reached by the read, which stops 3 residues before it; the germline J gene fills it in. This chain uses TRBV29-1 with TRBJ2-2; possible D gene TRBD2, 6 bases. Germline CDR1 reads SQVTM; CDR2 reads ANQGSEA. Trimming removed 5 bases from V and 0 bases from J, with 7 bases in between. This CDR3 contains 13 residues. The sequenced CDR3 bases are TGCAGCGTTCGGGACTCGAACACCGGGGAG. Its protein is CSVRDSNTGE. The entire CDR3 protein is CSVRDSNTGELFF.

A remark on this clone: The CDR3 is cut off 3 residues early in the read; its end comes from the germline J gene. The V gene is TRBV5-1, the J gene TRBJ2-3; 7 nucleotides align to TRBD1. There are 15 residues in the CDR3. CDR1 SGHRS and CDR2 YFSETQ come from the germline V gene. J lost 2 bases, V lost 0 bases, and 3 bases had no gene match. CDR3 residues: CASSLDQGDTDTQYF. The CDR3 DNA, read in part, is TGCGCCAGCAGCTTGGATCAGGGGGACACAGATACG. Based on the CDR3 plus reference TRBV5-1 and TRBJ2-3, the full variable domain is KAGVTQTPRYLIKTRGQQVTLSCSPISGHRSVSWYQQTPGQGLQFLFEYFSETQRNKGNFPGRFSGRQFSNSRSEMNVSTLELGDSALYLCASSLDQGDTDTQYFGPGTRLTVL.

Comment on this clone: Read data end 3 residues before the CDR3 end; the end is taken from the germline J gene. The chain uses TRBV23-1 and TRBJ1-2; D is uncertain. TRBV23-1 is an ORF for which the function is uncertain. The CDR3 is made up of 17 amino acids. The DNA read from the CDR3 is TGCGCCAGCAGTCCGTACAGACCAGATGCCTGCACTGACGGC. Amino acid sequence: CASSPYRPDACTDG. From start to end, the CDR3 is CASSPYRPDACTDGYTF.

On this clone itself: Read data end 3 residues before the CDR3 end; the end is taken from the germline J gene. The chain employs TRBV19 and TRBJ2-1; D may be TRBD1 (6 bases). Germline CDR1 reads LNHDA; CDR2 reads SQIVND (reference sequence). V lost 4 bases and J lost 2, with 12 bases in between. The CDR3 sequence is 15 residues long. The covered CDR3 bases are TGTGCCAGTAGTAATCAGGGGTCGCCCTACAATGAG. It yields the protein CASSNQGSPYNE. Given in full, the CDR3 is CASSNQGSPYNEQFF.

Concerning this clone itself: The read comes to an end 3 residues before the CDR3 does, leaving the germline J gene to fill in the end. The J gene is TRBJ2-1, the V gene TRBV20-1; 8 bases agree with TRBD2. The CDR3 sequence is 16 residues long. V lost 0 bases, J lost 3 bases, and 7 bases stayed unmatched. Germline values: CDR1 DFQATT, CDR2 SNEGSKA (reference sequence). CDR3 protein: CSARDLERESYNEQFF. The sequenced part of the CDR3 DNA is TGCAGTGCTAGAGATCTTGAGCGGGAGAGCTACAATGAG.

Of note for this clone: From the germline J gene comes the end of the CDR3, since the read stops 3 residues before it. V is TRBV2 and J is TRBJ1-1, with TRBD1 matching 9 bases. There are 15 residues in the CDR3. Germline CDR1 is SNHLY and CDR2 is FYNNEI. CDR3: CASSEWNRGPLRAFF. The covered CDR3 bases are TGTGCCAGCAGTGAATGGAACAGGGGGCCCCTGCGA.